This T cell receptor (beta chain) was identified during a study of cytomegalovirus exposure and HLA in healthy donors. The ends were cut back, 6 bases at V and 1 base at J, with 18 bases in the middle. The CDR3 contains 16 residues. Germline lookup yields CDR1 SGHDT and CDR2 YYEEEE. As for this clone: The antigen is unknown.

Use of 60 Vbeta and 13 Jbeta primers characterized the PCR. Method: immunoSEQ multiplex PCR; TCRdb's copy keeps in-frame clones and lacks some. The repertoire has approximately 95,000 clones, nearly 80% of them found once; the top ten carry roughly 4.3%. Study conclusions and caveats: The authors later found most CMV-associated TCR beta chains appeared HLA-restricted. Accounts indicate the classifier identified cytomegalovirus status with strong specificity and sensitivity. An apparent linkage of common viral pathogens to several of the most significant clusters emerged in a later analysis.

The J gene is TRBJ2-3, the V gene TRBV5-6; D is undetermined. This sequence originates from a woman between 35 and 50 years old in good health and CMV-seropositive. The material sequenced was PBMCs. Here the CDR3 reads CASTTASHLGTDTQYF. In nucleotides, the CDR3 is TGTGCCAGCACCACCGCTTCGCACTTGGGCACAGATACGCAGTATTTT.